This T cell receptor beta chain was found in a study of yellow fever vaccine responses in identical twins. Study-wide points: It has been reported that, in twins, the vaccine T cell response seemed partly convergent and partly personalized.

MiXCR was run by TCRdb on the RT-PCR reads, yielding one entry per CDR3 protein. Here the sample spans around 20,000 distinct CDR3 sequences, roughly 70% being singletons. This clonotype was seen only a few times. Its antigen is still unknown. Germline lookup yields CDR1 SNHLY and CDR2 FYNNEI. Trimming removed 3 bases from V and 11 bases from J, with 22 bases in between. The CDR3 runs 15 residues. This clonotype was sampled from a woman younger than 30 who received the yellow fever vaccine. This chain connects TRBV2 to TRBJ1-1, with D possibly being TRBD1 (5 bases). This material consisted of T cells from blood (PBMCs), unsorted or a sorted subset (not recorded which), taken before or after yellow fever vaccination (not recorded which). In nucleotides, the CDR3 is TGTGCCAGCAGTGACGGGACGGTTGCACCCTCATGGGCTTTCTTT. It translates to CASSDGTVAPSWAFF.